Each of the 23 T cell receptor beta chains below was sequenced from the same sample in a study of CD8+CD57+ T cells in acquired aplastic anemia. Genomic DNA was employed as the template in profiling TCR beta VDJ and CDR3. TCRdb recomputed calls from the reads with MiXCR, one row per CDR3 protein. The data show around 180,000 distinct CDR3 sequences, 50% to 75% seen once. The source material was sorted CD4+, CD8+, or CD8+CD57+ T cells (not recorded which) from PBMCs. The receptors were sampled from a human donor in good health.

This chain links TRBV28 with TRBJ2-7; TRBD2 aligns across 7 bases. The CDR3 totals 14 residues. After removal of 7 bases from V and 1 base from J, the junction contained 7 bases not matched to a gene. Germline CDR1 MDHEN, CDR2 SYDVKM. The CDR3 nucleotides are TGTGCCAGCACCTTAGGGGACTATTCCTACGAGCAGTACTTC. This codes for CASTLGDYSYEQYF.

The chain links TRBV29-1 to TRBJ2-5, with 10 bases identical to TRBD2. V was clipped by 4 bases and J by 2 bases; unmatched bases: 13. The length of the CDR3 is 17 residues. Germline V gene sequence: CDR1 SQVTM, CDR2 ANQGSEA. CDR3 coding DNA: TGCAGCGTTGGACGGGCGACGAGGACTAGCGGACAAGAGACCCAGTACTTC. Translating it yields CSVGRATRTSGQETQYF. Full variable domain (rest looked up from reference TRBV29-1 and TRBJ2-5): SAVISQKPSRDICQRGTSLTIQCQVDSQVTMMFWYRQQPGQSLTLIATANQGSEATYESGFVIDKFPISRPNLTFSTLTVSNMSPEDSSIYLCSVGRATRTSGQETQYFGPGTRLLVL.

About this clonotype: The junction shows a germline mismatch at one end, possibly a read error. The V gene is TRBV5-8, the J gene TRBJ2-3, with D possibly matching TRBD1 (6 bases). Germline CDR1 and CDR2: SGHTS and YDEGEE. The CDR3 consists of 13 residues. CDR3 sequence (DNA): TGCGCCAGCAGCCAAGATGGCAGGGGAACGCAGTATTTT. This encodes CASSQDGRGTQYF.

The chain carries TRBV20-1 and TRBJ2-7, with D uncertain. The CDR3 is made up of 16 amino acids. Deletions cut 0 bases from V and 3 bases from J, with 18 bases between. The germline V gene encodes CDR1 DFQATT and CDR2 SNEGSKA (reference sequence). CDR3 sequence reads: CSARDLVGAGLYEQYF. CDR3 in DNA: TGCAGTGCTAGAGATCTCGTTGGCGCAGGTCTCTACGAGCAGTACTTC.

The J gene is TRBJ1-2, the V gene TRBV24-1, with 8 bases that match TRBD1. CDR3 length: 14 residues. Unmatched junction bases numbered 5, after V lost 3 bases and J lost 6 bases. The germline V gene encodes CDR1 KGHDR and CDR2 SFDVKD. The CDR3 region has the DNA TGTGCCACCAGTGATGTGGACAGGGTGGATGGCTACACCTTC. The encoded protein is CATSDVDRVDGYTF.

This clonotype was counted a few times. V and J are TRBV11-3 and TRBJ1-1, with D possibly being TRBD1 (5 bases). V lost 1 base and J 2 bases, leaving 11 bases between the germline ends. CDR3 size: 15 residues. Germline-derived CDR1 and CDR2 are SGHNT and YENEEA. In nucleotides, the CDR3 is TGTGCCAGCAGCTTAGTTGGCAGGGAAAACACTGAAGCTTTCTTT. This encodes CASSLVGRENTEAFF. The full variable domain, with the rest looked up from reference TRBV11-3 and TRBJ1-1, is EAGVVQSPRYKIIEKKQPVAFWCNPISGHNTLYWYLQNLGQGPELLIRYENEEAVDDSQLPKDRFSAERLKGVDSTLKIQPAELGDSAVYLCASSLVGRENTEAFFGQGTRLTVV.

The chain combines TRBV5-1 with TRBJ1-2, with D unclear. The V and J ends lost 4 bases and 4 bases respectively, with 11 bases between them. The CDR3 consists of 13 residues. Germline V CDR1 and CDR2: SGHRS, YFSETQ. As DNA, the CDR3 is TGCGCCAGCAGCCCAGAGTCCGCCTATGGCTACACCTTC. Translated, it gives CASSPESAYGYTF.

This clonotype was counted a single time. The V and J genes are TRBV28 and TRBJ2-7; weak D call: TRBD1 (5 bases). The germline CDR1 and CDR2 sequences are MDHEN and SYDVKM. V lost 5 bases, J lost 7 bases, and 15 bases lay in between. The CDR3 contains 13 residues. The CDR3 DNA sequence: TGTGCCAGCAGTACTACTACCCAGGGAGAGCAGTACTTC. Protein: CASSTTTQGEQYF.

This clonotype appeared a single time. The V gene is TRBV15, the J gene TRBJ2-2, with 8 bases aligning to TRBD2. The CDR3 totals 15 residues. Germline-derived CDR1 and CDR2 are LNHNV and YYDKDF (reference sequence). The junction had 7 bases not matched to a gene; V was cut back by 3 bases and J by 7 bases. This CDR3 is CATSSLTSDHGELFF. CDR3 nucleotide sequence: TGTGCCACCAGCAGCTTGACTAGCGATCACGGGGAGCTGTTTTTT. The full variable domain, in which reference TRBV15 and TRBJ2-2 provide the parts outside the CDR3, is DAMVIQNPRYQVTQFGKPVTLSCSQTLNHNVMYWYQQKSSQAPKLLFHYYDKDFNNEADTPDNFQSRRPNTSFCFLDIRSPGLGDTAMYLCATSSLTSDHGELFFGEGSRLTVL.

The table lists this clonotype with a few counts. A much larger clone differs by one base, so this may be a read error. V is TRBV5-5 and J is TRBJ2-7, with no clear D. This CDR3 has 11 residues. The germline V gene encodes CDR1 SGHKS and CDR2 YYEKEE (reference sequence). The CDR3 protein is CASSMGYEQHF. The CDR3 region has the DNA TGTGCCAGCTCGATGGGCTACGAGCAGCACTTC. Drawing the rest from reference TRBV5-5 and TRBJ2-7, the complete variable domain is DAGVTQSPTHLIKTRGQQVTLRCSPISGHKSVSWYQQVLGQGPQFIFQYYEKEERGRGNFPDRFSARQFPNYSSELNVNALLLGDSALYLCASSMGYEQHFGPGTRLTVT.

The chain uses TRBV7-6 and TRBJ2-5; 12 bases line up with TRBD1. Germline lookup yields CDR1 SGHVS and CDR2 FNYEAQ. V was clipped by 3 bases and J by 2 bases; unmatched bases: 7. The CDR3 is made up of 17 amino acids. The CDR3 DNA is TGTGCCAGCAGCTTCGGGACAGGGGGCTACACACAAGAGACCCAGTACTTC. This sequence encodes CASSFGTGGYTQETQYF.

The rearrangement uses TRBV10-2 and TRBJ1-2, with 8 nucleotides matching TRBD1. There are 15 residues in the CDR3. The germline CDR1 and CDR2 sequences are WSHSY and SAAADI. V trimming: 5 bases; J trimming: 6 bases; junction bases outside the gene matches: 11. CDR3 DNA: TGCGCCAGCAGTCTACAGGGGGAGTCGTCGAATGGCTACACCTTC. Translated: CASSLQGESSNGYTF.

This clonotype was seen at least ten times. This chain connects TRBV19 to TRBJ2-3; TRBD2 agrees at 7 bases. The germline CDR1 and CDR2 sequences are LNHDA and SQIVND (reference sequence). Trimming cost V 4 bases and J 6 bases; bases outside gene matches: 13. The CDR3 is 16 amino acids. The CDR3 bases are TGTGCCAGTAGTACACCCCGGGAGGTGCAGATGGATACGCAGTATTTT. The encoded protein is CASSTPREVQMDTQYF.

J is TRBJ2-1 and V is TRBV7-6; perhaps D is TRBD1 or TRBD2 (5 bases each). The V and J ends lost 3 bases and 5 bases respectively, with 8 bases between them. Germline V gives CDR1 SGHVS, CDR2 FNYEAQ. This CDR3 is 13 amino acids long. CDR3 protein: CASSLLGDNEQFF. The CDR3 DNA is TGTGCCAGCAGCTTGTTGGGGGACAATGAGCAGTTCTTC.

This chain joins TRBV29-1 and TRBJ1-1; maybe TRBD1 (6 bases). Between the trimmed V and J ends, which lost 2 bases and 4 bases, there was a span of 8 bases. From germline, CDR1 is SQVTM and CDR2 ANQGSEA. The CDR3 is 12 residues long. The chain's CDR3 is CSVERDITEAFF. The CDR3 coding sequence is TGCAGCGTTGAAAGGGACATCACTGAAGCTTTCTTT.

The gene calls are TRBV6-1 and TRBJ2-7, with 10 positions matching TRBD1. The V segment lost 6 bases and the J segment 3 bases; nucleotides outside the gene matches: 8. Germline lookup yields CDR1 MNHNS and CDR2 SASEGT. CDR3 size: 15 residues. CDR3 sequence (DNA): TGTGCCAGCAGCGTACCGGGACAGGGGATCTACGAGCAGTACTTC. This translates into CASSVPGQGIYEQYF.

Turning to this clonotype: A junction boundary mismatches the germline segment, possibly from a read error. The V and J genes are TRBV2 and TRBJ1-2, with D tentatively TRBD1 (5 bases). CDR1 SNHLY and CDR2 FYNNEI come from the germline V gene. This CDR3 has 12 residues. DNA for the CDR3: TGTGCCAGCCGTGAGACAGCTTATGGCTACACCTTC. This sequence encodes CASRETAYGYTF.

This clonotype was observed at least ten times. The chain links TRBV29-1 to TRBJ2-7; tentative D call: TRBD1 (5 bases). Per the germline V gene, CDR1 is SQVTM and CDR2 is ANQGSEA. The CDR3 extends over 15 amino acids. V was shortened by 1 base and J by 2 bases, with 15 bases between the two germline ends. The CDR3 bases are TGCAGCGTTGAAGGGGAAGGGGCGCCAGCCTACGAGCAGTACTTC. As protein: CSVEGEGAPAYEQYF.

Comments on this clonotype: Compared with germline, one end of the junction differs, possibly owing to a read error. This chain joins TRBV15 and TRBJ2-7, with 9 bases matching TRBD2. Germline V CDR1 and CDR2: LNHNV, YYDKDF (reference sequence). CDR3 length: 16 amino acids. CDR3 protein: CATSQRGVAGDYERYF. Written as DNA, the CDR3 is TGTGCCACCAGCCAAAGGGGGGTAGCGGGAGACTACGAGCGGTACTTC.

The chain combines TRBV12-3 or TRBV12-4 with TRBJ2-7, with 7 bases identical to TRBD2. The CDR3 consists of 15 residues. The V segment lost 6 bases and the J segment 2 bases; nucleotides outside the gene matches: 10. Here the CDR3 reads CASRSSGRHPYEQYF. The CDR3 DNA sequence: TGTGCCAGCAGGAGCTCCGGGAGGCACCCCTACGAGCAGTACTTC.

This clonotype was seen at least ten times. This chain uses TRBV6-5 with TRBJ2-1; the match to TRBD2 covers 11 bases. This CDR3 is 16 amino acids long. V was pared by 2 bases and J by 0 bases, with 0 bases of the junction left unmatched. Looked up from germline, CDR1 is MNHEY and CDR2 is SVGAGI. The CDR3 protein is CASSYTSGSSYNEQFF. The CDR3 nucleotides read TGTGCCAGCAGTTACACTAGCGGGAGCTCCTACAATGAGCAGTTCTTC.

CDR3 nucleotides: TGCGCCAGCAGCCAAGGTGGCTCCAACACTGAAGCTTTCTTT. The encoded protein is CASSQGGSNTEAFF. The rearrangement uses TRBV4-3 and TRBJ1-1, with D unclear. Trimming took off 1 base at V and 2 bases at J, with 8 bases between the two ends. Germline lookup yields CDR1 LGHNA and CDR2 YSLEER. The length of the CDR3 is 14 residues.

This clonotype was detected ten times or more. The gene calls are TRBV5-1 and TRBJ2-7, with 7 positions matching TRBD1. The CDR3 has 17 amino acids. Trimming took 0 bases from V and 0 from J; bases not matched to a gene: 9. CDR1 and CDR2 (germline): SGHRS, YFSETQ. CDR3 in DNA: TGCGCCAGCAGCTTGGGACCGACAGGGATTAGCTCCTACGAGCAGTACTTC. Its translation: CASSLGPTGISSYEQYF. The complete variable domain, with remaining parts taken from reference TRBV5-1 and TRBJ2-7, reads KAGVTQTPRYLIKTRGQQVTLSCSPISGHRSVSWYQQTPGQGLQFLFEYFSETQRNKGNFPGRFSGRQFSNSRSEMNVSTLELGDSALYLCASSLGPTGISSYEQYFGPGTRLTVT.